This T cell receptor (beta chain) was captured by sequencing in a study of molecular identifiers for immune sequencing clone quantification. Study details: Four of five RNA aliquots from roughly 21,000 or 96,000 naive CD8 T cells were sequenced.

General observations from the study: Over 98% of effector molecules, yet under 1% of naive-cell molecules, were held by clones above 20 RNA copies.

As for this clonotype: Its antigen remains unknown. This may be a read error: a much more frequent sequence differs by one nucleotide.

Each CDR3 protein gets one entry after TCRdb re-called the PCR reads with MiXCR. The sample holds about 510,000 distinct CDR3 sequences, around 23% seen once. Using a CD8+CD4-CCR7+CD45RA+ phenotype, naive CD8 T cells were sorted. The receptor comes from a human donor in good health. Some libraries in this study had Jurkat cell RNA spiked in. Source material: naive CD8+ T cells from blood, with Jurkat cell RNA spiked in. Subset in this sample: FACS-sorted CD8+CD4-CCR7+CD45RA+ naive T cells.

CDR3 region: CASSQSPIPAGGTDTQYF. CDR3 DNA: TGTGCCAGCAGCCAAAGCCCGATCCCAGCGGGAGGAACAGATACGCAGTATTTT. The chain is built from TRBV7-6 and TRBJ2-3, with 9 positions matching TRBD2. With V trimmed by 5 bases and J by 3 bases, 15 bases remained unmatched. The CDR3 runs 18 residues. CDR1 and CDR2 (germline): SGHVS, FNYEAQ. Full variable domain (remainder filled in from reference TRBV7-6 and TRBJ2-3): GAGVSQSPRYKVTKRGQDVALRCDPISGHVSLYWYRQALGQGPEFLTYFNYEAQQDKSGLPNDRFSAERPEGSISTLTIQRTEQRDSAMYRCASSQSPIPAGGTDTQYFGPGTRLTVL.